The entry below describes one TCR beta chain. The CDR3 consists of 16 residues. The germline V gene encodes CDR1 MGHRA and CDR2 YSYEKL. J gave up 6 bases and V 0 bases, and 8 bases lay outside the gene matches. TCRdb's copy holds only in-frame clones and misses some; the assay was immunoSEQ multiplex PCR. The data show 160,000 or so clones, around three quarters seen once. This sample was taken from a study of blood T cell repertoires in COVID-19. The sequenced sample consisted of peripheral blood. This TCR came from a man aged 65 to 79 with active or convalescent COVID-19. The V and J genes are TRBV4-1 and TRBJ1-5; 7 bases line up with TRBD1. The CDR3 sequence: CASSQEGQGGSQPQHF. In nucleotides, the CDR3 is TGCGCCAGCAGCCAAGAAGGGCAGGGGGGAAGTCAGCCCCAGCATTTT.